This passage covers 21 T cell receptor beta chains from one sample sequenced in a study of shared clonotypes between healthy human individuals. Repertoires were generated with immunoSEQ multiplex PCR, while TCRdb's copy carries only in-frame clones and drops some. This table has 2 million to 2.5 million clones, about 95% appearing once. Naive-designated CD8 cells lacked CD45RO, were positively enriched for CCR7, and omitted terminally differentiated effector memory CD45RA+ cells. Sequencing was carried out using naive CD8+ T cells sorted from blood. The receptors were gathered from a young man in good health.

V usage is TRBV2 and J usage is TRBJ1-2, with no clear D. V lost 2 bases to trimming and J lost 7 bases, with 14 bases between them. Germline V gene data show CDR1 as SNHLY and CDR2 as FYNNEI. CDR3 length: 14 amino acids. The CDR3 DNA follows: TGTGCCAGCAGTGAATATGGCCCGTTGGGTGGCTACACCTTC. Translated, it gives CASSEYGPLGGYTF.

V and J are TRBV7-8 and TRBJ1-5, with TRBD1 identical over 7 bases. The CDR3 runs 19 residues. With V trimmed by 3 bases and J by 2 bases, 16 bases remained unmatched. CDR1 is SGHVS, CDR2 FQNEAQ, per germline. The CDR3 DNA sequence: TGTGCCAGCAGCTTGCCATTGGGGCAGGGGGAATGGGGCAATCAGCCCCAGCATTTT. Residues: CASSLPLGQGEWGNQPQHF.

The chain is built from TRBV27 and TRBJ1-1, with 10 bases matching TRBD1. Germline trimming cut 5 bases from V and 0 bases from J; bases unmatched to any gene: 6. In germline, CDR1 is MNHEY, CDR2 SMNVEV (reference sequence). The CDR3 spans 16 residues. The CDR3 loop reads CASSILTGGMNTEAFF. CDR3 coding DNA: TGTGCCAGCAGTATCCTGACAGGGGGCATGAACACTGAAGCTTTCTTT.

This chain joins TRBV2 and TRBJ2-2; 7 nucleotides agree with TRBD2. Germline assignment: CDR1 SNHLY and CDR2 FYNNEI. V was pared by 5 bases and J by 2 bases, with 8 bases of the junction left unmatched. The CDR3 is 16 residues long. The CDR3 coding sequence is TGTGCCAGCAGTATCCCACCGGGGGGAAACACCGGGGAGCTGTTTTTT. Translated, it gives CASSIPPGGNTGELFF. Using reference TRBV2 and TRBJ2-2 for the parts outside the CDR3, the full variable domain is EPEVTQTPSHQVTQMGQEVILRCVPISNHLYFYWYRQILGQKVEFLVSFYNNEISEKSEIFDDQFSVERPDGSNFTLKIRSTKLEDSAMYFCASSIPPGGNTGELFFGEGSRLTVL.

V gene TRBV10-3 combines with J gene TRBJ1-1, with a possible D match to TRBD1 (5 bases). The CDR3 has 12 residues. With 2 bases removed from V and 7 bases from J, the gap between germline ends came to 8 bases. CDR1 and CDR2 (germline): ENHRY, SYGVKD. The CDR3 is CAISEGQGEAFF. The CDR3 bases are TGTGCCATCAGTGAGGGGCAGGGTGAAGCTTTCTTT.

A remark on this clone: This sample also contains other DNA sequences that code for the same CDR3. V is TRBV7-9 and J is TRBJ2-5; D gene ambiguous. CDR1 is SEHNR and CDR2 is FQNEAQ in the germline V gene (reference sequence). The CDR3 is 11 residues long. Trimming removed 4 bases from V and 5 bases from J, with 5 bases in between. DNA for the CDR3: TGTGCCAGCAGCTCATGGGAGACCCAGTACTTC. It specifies CASSSWETQYF.

The rearrangement joins TRBV5-6 to TRBJ1-1; maybe TRBD1 (5 bases). V was clipped by 4 bases and J by 8 bases, with 9 bases between them. CDR1 and CDR2 from the germline V gene are SGHDT and YYEEEE. The CDR3 has 11 residues. The CDR3 loop is CASSNTGEAFF. In DNA form, the CDR3 reads TGTGCCAGCAGCAATACAGGAGAAGCTTTCTTT.

This sequence joins TRBV13 and TRBJ2-7; 9 nucleotides agree with TRBD2. The V segment lost 3 bases and the J segment 4 bases; nucleotides outside the gene matches: 4. Looked up from germline, CDR1 is PRHDT and CDR2 is FYEKMQ (reference sequence). The CDR3 runs to 14 residues. The CDR3 nucleotides are TGTGCCAGCAGCTTTAGCGGGAGCAGGTACGAGCAGTACTTC. This sequence encodes CASSFSGSRYEQYF.

This clone turned up a few times. The rearrangement uses TRBV27 and TRBJ1-6, with a possible D match to TRBD1 (6 bases). V shed 6 bases and J shed 7 bases, with 13 bases lying between them. This CDR3 is 14 amino acids long. Germline loops: CDR1 MNHEY, CDR2 SMNVEV (reference sequence). CDR3 sequence: CASRLQGTNSPLHF. The CDR3 bases are TGTGCCAGCAGACTACAGGGAACAAATTCACCCCTCCACTTT.

The V and J genes are TRBV28 and TRBJ2-7, with 7 positions matching TRBD2. CDR3 length: 15 residues. J lost 2 bases, V lost 5 bases, and 9 bases had no gene match. Per germline, CDR1 MDHEN and CDR2 SYDVKM. The chain's CDR3 is CASSTRPGGAYEQYF. The CDR3 DNA sequence: TGTGCCAGCAGTACACGACCGGGGGGAGCCTACGAGCAGTACTTC.

This clone was detected only once. The chain recombines TRBV19 with TRBJ2-7; a weak D match, TRBD1 (5 bases). There are 14 residues in the CDR3. V shed 3 bases and J shed 5 bases, with 14 bases lying between them. The germline CDR1 and CDR2 sequences are LNHDA and SQIVND (reference sequence). Here the CDR3 DNA reads TGTGCCAGTAGTATGGTCAGGGAAACCCACGAGCAGTACTTC. Protein product: CASSMVRETHEQYF.

The chain uses TRBV7-9 and TRBJ2-7; D may be TRBD2 (5 bases). V gave up 1 base and J gave up 5 bases, with 9 bases separating them. Germline CDR1 is SEHNR and CDR2 is FQNEAQ (reference sequence). CDR3 length: 13 residues. DNA for the CDR3: TGTGCCAGCAGCTTAGTGCTAGCAGACGAGCAGTACTTC. Its protein is CASSLVLADEQYF.

The rearrangement joins TRBV9 to TRBJ1-1; D possibly corresponds to TRBD1 (6 bases). This CDR3 spans 15 amino acids. From germline, CDR1 is SGDLS and CDR2 YYNGEE. Trimming stripped 4 bases from V and 1 base from J, with 14 bases between. DNA of the CDR3: TGTGCCAGCAGCCCAAAGCAGGACAGGAACACTGAAGCTTTCTTT. Translation: CASSPKQDRNTEAFF.

Here the CDR3 DNA reads TGCGCCAGCATCTCACCTGGGACCGGGGAGCTGTTTTTT. This gives the protein CASISPGTGELFF. The rearrangement links TRBV10-2 to TRBJ2-2; no firm D call. The V end lost 7 bases, the J end lost 5 bases, and 11 bases lay between the germline ends. Germline V gene sequence: CDR1 WSHSY, CDR2 SAAADI. The CDR3 has 13 amino acids.

J is TRBJ1-6 and V is TRBV5-1, with D hard to call. CDR1 and CDR2 (germline): SGHRS, YFSETQ. The V end was cut by 4 bases, the J end by 7 bases, with 18 bases between. The length of the CDR3 is 16 residues. CDR3 DNA: TGCGCCAGCAGCACCACAAGGGAAAGTGGGAATTCACCCCTCCACTTT. This codes for CASSTTRESGNSPLHF.

The chain employs TRBV21-1 and TRBJ1-6. TRBV21-1 has pseudogene status. CDR3 length equals 17 residues. Written as DNA, the CDR3 is TGTGCCAGCAGCAAAGAGGGCAGGGCCGAGGGACATTCACCCCTCCACTTT. Its protein is CASSKEGRAEGHSPLHF.

This clone has a single count. This chain links TRBV19 with TRBJ2-5; 12 nucleotides line up with TRBD2. The trim removed 2 bases at V and 0 bases at J, leaving 13 bases unmatched. The germline gives CDR1 LNHDA, CDR2 SQIVND (reference sequence). The CDR3 extends over 20 amino acids. The CDR3: CASSISRLAGDPLYQETQYF. The CDR3 bases are TGTGCCAGTAGTATATCTCGACTAGCGGGAGACCCTTTGTACCAAGAGACCCAGTACTTC.

This rearrangement joins TRBV28 to TRBJ1-1, with no clear D. The CDR3 consists of 14 residues. The V end lost 3 bases, the J end lost 1 base, and 9 bases lay between the germline ends. CDR1 and CDR2 from the germline V gene are MDHEN and SYDVKM. CDR3 residues: CASSFGRRNTEAFF. The CDR3, as DNA: TGTGCCAGCAGTTTCGGGCGGCGGAACACTGAAGCTTTCTTT.

V gene TRBV4-1 combines with J gene TRBJ2-7; 7 bases agree with TRBD1. CDR3 length equals 14 residues. V trimming: 4 bases; J trimming: 7 bases; junction bases outside the gene matches: 10. Per the germline V gene, CDR1 is MGHRA and CDR2 is YSYEKL. CDR3 loop: CASSPDRDIGEQYF. The CDR3 coding sequence is TGCGCCAGCAGCCCTGACAGGGATATTGGGGAGCAGTACTTC.

The chain carries TRBV10-2 and TRBJ1-4, with TRBD1 as a possible D gene (6 bases). V lost 4 bases, J lost 8 bases, and 23 bases lay in between. The CDR3 is 17 residues long. Per the germline V gene, CDR1 is WSHSY and CDR2 is SAAADI. In DNA, the CDR3 is TGCGCCAGCAGTGTATCGTTAACCCAGACAGGAGCGGAAAAACTGTTTTTT. It translates to CASSVSLTQTGAEKLFF.

This chain links TRBV15 with TRBJ1-1; no clear D gene. Germline V lookup: CDR1 LNHNV, CDR2 YYDKDF (reference sequence). V was trimmed by 8 bases and J by 6 bases, leaving 22 bases between them. The CDR3 is made up of 15 amino acids. CDR3 residues: CATGPQKQYPAEAFF. The DNA of the CDR3 is TGTGCCACCGGGCCCCAAAAGCAGTATCCGGCTGAAGCTTTCTTT.